These T cell receptor beta chains were read from a single sample in a study of regulatory T cells in long-lasting Graves disease. One entry per CDR3 protein results from TCRdb running MiXCR on the multiplex PCR reads. Here the sample spans a few hundred thousand distinct CDR3 sequences, around 20% being singletons. The starting material was peripheral blood mononuclear cells (PBMCs), obtained when the disease was refractory, from a patient treated with antithyroid drugs. The receptors were gathered from a female donor with Graves disease. CDR3s include the opening cysteine and the closing phenylalanine or tryptophan. Clone size is stated in some rows and not others, as once, few, many or a class when expanded.

j_call | v_call | clone_size | cdr3_aa
TRBJ1-3 | TRBV3-1 | . | CASSQLGGSGNTIYF
TRBJ2-5 | TRBV3-1 | many | CASSQASRETQYF
TRBJ2-1 | TRBV12-3/TRBV12-4 | . | CASSNQGPNEQFF
TRBJ2-2 | TRBV10-3 | many | CAINLENTGELFF
TRBJ2-7 | TRBV20-1 | many | CSAASGNDEQYF
TRBJ1-2 | TRBV12-3/TRBV12-4 | few | CASSYGLAYGYTF
TRBJ2-3 | TRBV28 | . | CVSGANTDTQYF
TRBJ2-2 | TRBV5-1 | . | CASSLVPSGVPNTGELFF
TRBJ2-7 | TRBV4-1 | . | CASSQDWWTGTYEQYF
TRBJ2-7 | TRBV9 | . | CASSPGGLYSYEQYF
TRBJ1-5 | TRBV7-8 | many | CASSPNPGTGNQPQHF
TRBJ1-6 | TRBV28 | . | CASRGGGERLHF
TRBJ2-2 | TRBV29-1 | few | CSVTSGHTQFANTGELFF
TRBJ2-4 | TRBV20-1 | few | CSAPPRTSGSLYIQYF
TRBJ1-1 | TRBV7-8 | many | CASSLVDSNTEAFF
TRBJ1-2 | TRBV19 | . | CASSIAGQWGYTF
TRBJ2-7 | TRBV27 | many | CASSFRVGSYEQYF
TRBJ2-5 | TRBV5-1 | few | CASSPGQGRLETQYF
TRBJ1-4 | TRBV10-3 | . | CASGEGTEGEKLFF
TRBJ1-1 | TRBV30 | many | CAWNEGGTEAFF
TRBJ2-7 | TRBV6-5 | many | CASSYLQPYEQYF
TRBJ1-6 | TRBV13 | many | CASSIAWGNSPLHF
TRBJ1-3 | TRBV12-3/TRBV12-4 | many | CASSFGGTAGNTIYF
TRBJ1-6 | TRBV30 | . | CAWSNNSPLHF
TRBJ2-7 | TRBV10-3 | many | CASQGGGINYEQYF